The rows below give T cell receptor beta chains drawn from one sample of a study of cytomegalovirus exposure and HLA in healthy donors. This table comes from immunoSEQ multiplex PCR, and its TCRdb copy is limited to in-frame clones, with some not included. The table has 150,000 to 200,000 clones, about 89% seen once. The sequenced sample was PBMCs. The receptors shown here come from a man between 18 and 35 years old in good health and CMV-seropositive. CDR3s leave out the opening cysteine and the closing phenylalanine or tryptophan. The D gene is left open where the match is weak.

V gene: TRBV2; J gene: TRBJ2-7; D gene: TRBD1; CDR3 protein: ATAGTGAYEQY
V gene: TRBV7-9; J gene: TRBJ1-6; D gene: TRBD1; CDR3 protein: ASSWDRAHSPLH
V gene: TRBV6-5; J gene: TRBJ1-1; D gene: NA; CDR3 protein: ASSYTGTTNTEAF
V gene: TRBV27; J gene: TRBJ1-2; D gene: NA; CDR3 protein: ASSLSPVYGYT
V gene: TRBV7-9; J gene: TRBJ1-5; D gene: NA; CDR3 protein: ASSLPGNQPQH
V gene: TRBV7-9; J gene: TRBJ2-7; D gene: NA; CDR3 protein: ASSFGYSRLTYEQY
V gene: TRBV25-1; J gene: TRBJ2-1; D gene: TRBD2; CDR3 protein: ASSDVAGSSYNEQF
V gene: TRBV7-9; J gene: TRBJ2-5; D gene: TRBD2; CDR3 protein: ASSPAAGAETQY
V gene: TRBV4-3; J gene: TRBJ2-6; D gene: NA; CDR3 protein: ASTLKVSQGLLYSGANVLT
V gene: TRBV2; J gene: TRBJ1-2; D gene: NA; CDR3 protein: ASSERGFNYGYT
V gene: TRBV14; J gene: TRBJ2-1; D gene: NA; CDR3 protein: ASSGRGSSYNEQF
V gene: TRBV9; J gene: TRBJ1-2; D gene: TRBD1; CDR3 protein: ASSVGAGGYYGYT
V gene: TRBV27; J gene: TRBJ2-2; D gene: TRBD1; CDR3 protein: ASSFSQGAGELF
V gene: TRBV5-4; J gene: TRBJ1-1; D gene: NA; CDR3 protein: ASTPMGAGTEAF
V gene: TRBV27; J gene: TRBJ2-2; D gene: NA; CDR3 protein: ASSPNPTGVTGELF
V gene: TRBV11-2; J gene: TRBJ1-1; D gene: TRBD1; CDR3 protein: ASSRQGGNTEAF
V gene: TRBV6-1; J gene: TRBJ2-1; D gene: TRBD1; CDR3 protein: ASREEGTGRDEQF
V gene: TRBV9; J gene: TRBJ1-1; D gene: NA; CDR3 protein: ASSGGGVNTEAF
V gene: TRBV6-6; J gene: TRBJ1-2; D gene: TRBD1; CDR3 protein: ASSVDRGMGYGYT
V gene: TRBV5-1; J gene: TRBJ2-3; D gene: TRBD2; CDR3 protein: ASSRVAGGLTDTQY
V gene: TRBV7-3; J gene: TRBJ2-3; D gene: NA; CDR3 protein: ASSLGWGEDTDTQY
V gene: TRBV6-5; J gene: TRBJ1-3; D gene: TRBD1; CDR3 protein: ASSPDRGSGNTIY
V gene: TRBV9; J gene: TRBJ2-2; D gene: TRBD1; CDR3 protein: ASSVLGQGAGELF
V gene: TRBV4-3; J gene: TRBJ1-4; D gene: NA; CDR3 protein: ASSQDSEGRYEKLF
V gene: TRBV27; J gene: TRBJ2-7; D gene: NA; CDR3 protein: ASSKSQGNEQY
V gene: TRBV7-7; J gene: TRBJ2-1; D gene: NA; CDR3 protein: ASFRSEGSYNEQF
V gene: TRBV11-3; J gene: TRBJ2-3; D gene: NA; CDR3 protein: ASSAKTGDTDTQY
V gene: TRBV16; J gene: TRBJ1-6; D gene: TRBD1; CDR3 protein: ASSQSPPNRDRGRTYNSPLH
V gene: TRBV9; J gene: TRBJ1-5; D gene: NA; CDR3 protein: ASSVSGNQPQH
V gene: TRBV5-6; J gene: TRBJ2-7; D gene: TRBD2; CDR3 protein: ASSSLTGPAGGPYEQY
V gene: TRBV28; J gene: TRBJ2-3; D gene: TRBD2; CDR3 protein: ASSFPREGLTDTQY
V gene: TRBV21-1; J gene: TRBJ2-3; D gene: NA; CDR3 protein: ASSSPCQVATDTQY
V gene: TRBV4-3; J gene: TRBJ2-7; D gene: NA; CDR3 protein: ASSQVWRSEFAYEQY
V gene: TRBV13; J gene: TRBJ2-7; D gene: NA; CDR3 protein: ASSARGIPYEQY
V gene: TRBV6-1; J gene: TRBJ2-3; D gene: TRBD2; CDR3 protein: ASSEAASGGWSDTQY
V gene: TRBV7-2; J gene: TRBJ2-1; D gene: TRBD2; CDR3 protein: ASRETSGGAGEQF
V gene: TRBV7-2; J gene: TRBJ1-5; D gene: NA; CDR3 protein: ASSFSGLGNQPQH
V gene: TRBV5-1; J gene: TRBJ2-1; D gene: TRBD1; CDR3 protein: ASSPGDRGSNEQF